A selection of T cell receptor beta chains follows, all from one sample in a study of T-cell reconstitution after alpha-beta-depleted transplantation in children. TCRdb itself ran the PCR reads through MiXCR, one entry per CDR3 protein. The sample lists 120,000 or so distinct CDR3 sequences; 10% were seen once. Specimen: PBMCs from the stem cell graft donor, collected from the stem cell graft. Receptors were obtained from a human donor who donated a stem cell graft to a child with acute lymphoblastic leukemia. CDR3s leave out the opening cysteine and the closing phenylalanine or tryptophan. The D gene is left open where the match is weak.

v_gene,d_gene,CDR3aa
TRBV18,-,ASSPNEAGRRTEAF
TRBV20-1,TRBD1,SASLRTGSYGYT
TRBV7-9,-,ASSLGLAILGNEQF
TRBV29-1,-,SVTTRGTNEQF
TRBV20-1,TRBD1,SAMTRTGLNEKLF
TRBV6-5,-,ASSYPNRHNEQF
TRBV12-3/TRBV12-4,TRBD2,ASGLGLAGAGAKNIQY
TRBV5-1,-,ASSFGTGELF
TRBV12-3/TRBV12-4,TRBD1,ASCFTAGGFFGAKNIQY
TRBV5-1,-,ASSLGGRINQPQH
TRBV5-1,-,ASRLLGTTLYEQF
TRBV24-1,-,ATSDWGGYGYT
TRBV20-1,-,SARDWTAIATNEKLF
TRBV12-3/TRBV12-4,-,ASSLESGAHQPQH
TRBV4-3,TRBD2,ASSQASGLGYEQY
TRBV15,-,ATSSRVGYGEQF
TRBV25-1,-,ASSANPGTEMTYEQY